The 18 T cell receptor beta chains reported below all come from one sample, sequenced in a study of blood T cell repertoires in COVID-19. Data came from immunoSEQ multiplex PCR; TCRdb stores just in-frame clones and leaves some out. The repertoire consists of fewer than 150,000 clones, with around 83% occurring once and the leading ten covering less than 4.5%. Source material: peripheral blood. The receptors were gathered from a woman aged 80 or older with acute or convalescent COVID-19.

The V and J genes are TRBV5-1 and TRBJ1-2; TRBD1 is a possible D gene (5 bases). This CDR3 spans 13 amino acids. Germline CDR1 SGHRS, CDR2 YFSETQ. V was clipped by 5 bases and J by 2 bases, with 10 bases between them. The CDR3 sequence is CASRSDRNYGYTF. CDR3 sequence (DNA): TGCGCCAGCAGAAGCGACAGAAACTATGGCTACACCTTC. Full variable domain (outside the CDR3, taken from reference TRBV5-1 and TRBJ1-2): KAGVTQTPRYLIKTRGQQVTLSCSPISGHRSVSWYQQTPGQGLQFLFEYFSETQRNKGNFPGRFSGRQFSNSRSEMNVSTLELGDSALYLCASRSDRNYGYTFGSGTRLTVV.

On this clone: At one end, the junction sequence differs from germline, possibly due to a read error. This chain joins TRBV11-2 and TRBJ1-6; 8 bases align to TRBD1. The CDR3 covers 16 residues. Germline V gene lookup returns CDR1 SGHAT and CDR2 FQNNGV. CDR3: CASTLRIRQGNSPLHF. The CDR3 bases are TGTGCCAGCACCTTAAGAATCCGACAGGGGAATTCACCCCTCCACTTT.

This clone was seen a single time. V gene TRBV9 combines with J gene TRBJ2-2; no clear D gene. The CDR3 has 13 residues. V shed 0 bases and J shed 4 bases, with 4 bases lying between them. CDR1 SGDLS and CDR2 YYNGEE come from the germline V gene. The CDR3 sequence is CASSVGSTGELFF. CDR3 bases: TGTGCCAGCAGCGTAGGGAGCACCGGGGAGCTGTTTTTT.

The rearrangement links TRBV28 to TRBJ2-7; maybe TRBD2 (5 bases). Between the trimmed V and J ends, which lost 3 bases and 0 bases, there was a span of 21 bases. The CDR3 contains 18 residues. Germline V CDR1 and CDR2: MDHEN, SYDVKM. CDR3 residues: CASSFALRLREYSYEQYF. CDR3 DNA: TGTGCCAGCAGTTTCGCTCTTCGCCTGAGGGAGTACTCCTACGAGCAGTACTTC.

V gene TRBV5-6 combines with J gene TRBJ2-5; 11 bases fit TRBD1. The CDR3 totals 18 residues. Germline-derived CDR1 and CDR2 are SGHDT and YYEEEE. V dropped 5 bases and J dropped 4; count of bases not matched to a gene: 16. This CDR3 is CASSKSPGQGVVRETQYF. The CDR3 DNA reads TGTGCCAGCAGTAAGTCGCCGGGACAGGGGGTCGTCCGAGAGACCCAGTACTTC.

V gene TRBV28 combines with J gene TRBJ1-2, with TRBD1 as a possible D gene (5 bases). CDR3 size: 15 residues. Germline V lookup: CDR1 MDHEN, CDR2 SYDVKM. V lost 5 bases and J lost 7, with 20 bases in between. The CDR3 DNA sequence: TGTGCCAGCAGTCCCCCGGCCGGGGGAGTTTCTGGCTACACCTTC. Its protein product is CASSPPAGGVSGYTF.

The chain combines TRBV7-9 with TRBJ2-3; 9 bases map to TRBD2. The CDR3 sequence is 18 residues long. The germline V gene encodes CDR1 SEHNR and CDR2 FQNEAQ (reference sequence). J was trimmed by 2 bases and V by 5 bases; bases with no gene match: 14. CDR3: CASSPPLSGRATTDTQYF. DNA for the CDR3: TGTGCCAGCAGCCCACCGCTTAGCGGGAGAGCAACCACAGATACGCAGTATTTT.

This clone was detected only once. The rearrangement links TRBV28 to TRBJ2-5; TRBD2 matches at 15 bases. The CDR3 length is 20 residues. The V gene end was trimmed by 1 base and the J gene end by 2 bases; junction bases not matched to a gene: 11. Germline CDR1 is MDHEN and CDR2 is SYDVKM. CDR3 DNA sequence: TGTGCCAGCAGTTTATTTTTCCCCTGGACTAGCGGGAGGGTACAAGAGACCCAGTACTTC. Protein sequence: CASSLFFPWTSGRVQETQYF.

The CDR3 sequence is CASSLGTGEIGNTGELFF. The CDR3 DNA sequence: TGTGCCAGCAGTTTGGGGACAGGGGAGATAGGCAACACCGGGGAGCTGTTTTTT. J is TRBJ2-2 and V is TRBV28; 10 bases are shared with TRBD1. The CDR3 runs to 18 residues. Germline assignment: CDR1 MDHEN and CDR2 SYDVKM. J was trimmed by 2 bases and V by 3 bases; bases with no gene match: 9.

The table lists this clone with a few counts. The chain joins TRBV7-9 to TRBJ2-7; a weak D match, TRBD1 (6 bases). V was trimmed by 5 bases and J by 4 bases, leaving 18 bases between them. This CDR3 is 15 amino acids long. The V gene's germline CDR1 is SEHNR and CDR2 FQNEAQ (reference sequence). The CDR3 loop reads CASSTHPVGGYEQYF. CDR3 DNA sequence: TGTGCCAGCAGCACGCACCCGGTAGGGGGATACGAGCAGTACTTC.

V is TRBV3-1 (or the pseudogene TRBV3-2) and J is TRBJ2-3; D remains ambiguous. Trimming cost V 4 bases and J 2 bases, with 4 bases left between them. This CDR3 region has 12 residues. Germline V lookup: CDR1 LGHDT, CDR2 YNNKEL (reference sequence). CDR3 loop: CASSPTTDTQYF. The CDR3 region has the DNA TGTGCCAGCAGCCCTACCACAGATACGCAGTATTTT.

The chain links TRBV28 to TRBJ1-4; D may be TRBD1 (6 bases). The CDR3 sequence is 13 residues long. Trimming removed 7 bases at V and 8 bases at J, with 14 bases between. Germline assignment: CDR1 MDHEN and CDR2 SYDVKM. The CDR3 nucleotides are TGTGCCAGCATTAACAGGGCACGCGAAAAACTGTTTTTT. Translation gives CASINRAREKLFF.

V and J are TRBV5-4 and TRBJ1-1; D is uncertain. V lost 0 bases and J lost 4, with 13 bases in between. The CDR3 contains 15 residues. The germline CDR1 and CDR2 sequences are SGHNT and YYREEE (reference sequence). The CDR3 sequence is CASSLAGASGTEAFF. The DNA for the CDR3 is TGTGCCAGCAGCTTGGCCGGCGCCTCGGGCACTGAAGCTTTCTTT.

The rearrangement links TRBV27 to TRBJ1-6; no firm D call. The CDR3 covers 15 residues. V was cut by 3 bases and J by 0 bases, with 6 bases left in between. Germline CDR1 MNHEY, CDR2 SMNVEV (reference sequence). The CDR3 loop is CASSFSSSYNSPLHF. CDR3 DNA: TGTGCCAGCAGTTTCTCCAGCTCCTATAATTCACCCCTCCACTTT.

The rearrangement links TRBV10-1 to TRBJ2-1; TRBD2 matches at 8 bases. The CDR3 spans 18 residues. J was trimmed by 0 bases and V by 5 bases; bases with no gene match: 12. CDR1 WNHNN and CDR2 SYGVQD come from the germline V gene (reference sequence). This CDR3 reads CASSPGTRVVGSYNEQFF. The CDR3 DNA follows: TGCGCCAGCAGTCCCGGGACTAGGGTTGTGGGCTCCTACAATGAGCAGTTCTTC.

This chain joins TRBV5-1 and TRBJ2-3; TRBD1 aligns across 7 bases. Losses at the gene ends were 3 bases for V and 0 bases for J; bases not matched to a gene: 1. Germline V lookup: CDR1 SGHRS, CDR2 YFSETQ. The CDR3 has 14 residues. CDR3 coding DNA: TGCGCCAGCAGCTGGGACAGTAGCACAGATACGCAGTATTTT. It codes for CASSWDSSTDTQYF.

The chain has TRBV5-1 and TRBJ2-3; 11 positions agree with TRBD2. The trim removed 3 bases at V and 6 bases at J, leaving 6 bases unmatched. Per germline, CDR1 SGHRS and CDR2 YFSETQ. CDR3 length equals 15 residues. The CDR3 reads CASSSTSGGYDTQYF. CDR3 DNA sequence: TGCGCCAGCAGCTCTACTAGCGGGGGATATGATACGCAGTATTTT.

The V and J genes are TRBV28 and TRBJ1-1; D might be TRBD1 (5 bases). V gave up 3 bases and J gave up 11 bases, with 16 bases separating them. The CDR3 spans 13 residues. Germline CDR1 MDHEN, CDR2 SYDVKM. The CDR3 loop reads CASSLYKGIGAFF. The CDR3 DNA follows: TGTGCCAGCAGTTTGTATAAGGGGATTGGGGCTTTCTTT.